The 5 T cell receptor beta chains listed next were all sequenced from one sample in a study of T cells after yellow fever vaccination. MiXCR was run by TCRdb on the 5' RACE reads, yielding one entry per CDR3 protein. The sample has 200,000 to 300,000 distinct CDR3 sequences, 13% seen once. This specimen was CD4+ T cells sorted from PBMCs, taken 45 days after the yellow fever booster vaccination. The receptors come from a man aged 30 to 45 who received the YFV17D yellow fever vaccine.

This clonotype showed up just a few times. The chain carries TRBV20-1 and TRBJ2-5; TRBD2 might be the D (5 bases). The CDR3 has 14 residues. Germline V CDR1 and CDR2: DFQATT, SNEGSKA (reference sequence). V was trimmed by 1 base and J by 2 bases, leaving 11 bases between them. As DNA, the CDR3 is TGCAGTGCTAGAGCGGGAAACGAACAAGAGACCCAGTACTTC. As protein: CSARAGNEQETQYF.

This clonotype was picked up a small number of times. The chain recombines TRBV5-4 with TRBJ2-3, with D unresolved. CDR3 length equals 13 residues. V was pared by 4 bases and J by 6 bases, with 12 bases between. The germline CDR1 and CDR2 sequences are SGHNT and YYREEE (reference sequence). In DNA form, the CDR3 reads TGTGCCAGCAGCCGGACCCGCGCGGATACGCAGTATTTT. This codes for CASSRTRADTQYF.

This clonotype was picked up a small number of times. The rearrangement joins TRBV14 to TRBJ2-3, with D perhaps TRBD1 (5 bases). The germline V and J ends were trimmed by 0 bases and 3 bases, with 7 bases remaining between them. This CDR3 spans 14 amino acids. Germline CDR1 is SGHDN and CDR2 is FVKESK. CDR3 residues: CASSQDPGTDTQYF. The CDR3, as DNA: TGTGCCAGCAGCCAAGATCCAGGGACAGATACGCAGTATTTT.

A few counts support this clonotype. The V and J genes are TRBV9 and TRBJ1-3; D might be TRBD1 (6 bases). The CDR3 runs 19 residues. With 0 bases removed from V and 4 bases from J, the gap between germline ends came to 23 bases. Per germline, CDR1 SGDLS and CDR2 YYNGEE. CDR3 region: CASSVVGMAPGAFGNTIYF. CDR3 bases: TGTGCCAGCAGCGTAGTTGGAATGGCTCCGGGGGCGTTCGGAAACACCATATATTTT.

The CDR3 DNA follows: TGCAGTGCCCCGGGACAGGGAAAAGGACTGTTTTTT. Translated: CSAPGQGKGLFF. The rearrangement uses TRBV20-1 and TRBJ1-4, with TRBD1 matching 9 bases. There are 12 residues in the CDR3. The V gene end was trimmed by 6 bases and the J gene end by 13 bases; junction bases not matched to a gene: 9. Per germline, CDR1 DFQATT and CDR2 SNEGSKA (reference sequence).